This T cell receptor beta chain originates from a study of blood T cell repertoires in COVID-19. Across the whole study: Whether acute or convalescent, the COVID-19 samples came from the United States, Italy and Spain. PBMCs, B-cell-depleted T cells, or T cells provided the cDNA or gDNA that made up the material.

Germline loops: CDR1 SGHNT, CDR2 YYREEE (reference sequence). The CDR3 is made up of 15 amino acids. After removal of 4 bases from V and 0 bases from J, the junction contained 3 bases not matched to a gene. Study processing details: Amplification of reference gene primers provided the estimated nucleated cell counts. Here immunoSEQ multiplex PCR was the method, and the copy in TCRdb shows in-frame clones only, minus some. V and J calls and clone size are given by that table; D and trimming were obtained from the DNA. The sample consists of some 130,000 clones, over 75% of them appearing once. Sequenced: peripheral blood. The sequence came from a man between 65 and 79 years old with active COVID-19. The rearrangement joins TRBV5-4 to TRBJ1-4; 7 bases are a match to TRBD1. The CDR3 spells CASSQGQSTNEKLFF. DNA of the CDR3: TGTGCCAGCAGCCAGGGACAGTCAACTAATGAAAAACTGTTTTTT.